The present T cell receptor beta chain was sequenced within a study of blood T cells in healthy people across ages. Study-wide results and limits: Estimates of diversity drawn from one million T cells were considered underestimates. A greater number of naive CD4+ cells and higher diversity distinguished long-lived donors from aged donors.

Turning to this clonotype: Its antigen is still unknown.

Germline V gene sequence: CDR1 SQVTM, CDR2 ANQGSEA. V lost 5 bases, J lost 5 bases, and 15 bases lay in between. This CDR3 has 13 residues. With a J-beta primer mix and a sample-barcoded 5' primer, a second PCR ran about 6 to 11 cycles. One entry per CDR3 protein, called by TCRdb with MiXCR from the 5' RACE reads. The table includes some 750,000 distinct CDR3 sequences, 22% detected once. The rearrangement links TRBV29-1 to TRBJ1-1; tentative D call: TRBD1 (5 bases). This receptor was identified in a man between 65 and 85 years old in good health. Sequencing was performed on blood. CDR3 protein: CSVLQGGWTEAFF. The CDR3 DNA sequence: TGCAGCGTTCTTCAGGGCGGATGGACTGAAGCTTTCTTT. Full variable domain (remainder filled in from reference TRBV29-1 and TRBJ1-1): SAVISQKPSRDICQRGTSLTIQCQVDSQVTMMFWYRQQPGQSLTLIATANQGSEATYESGFVIDKFPISRPNLTFSTLTVSNMSPEDSSIYLCSVLQGGWTEAFFGQGTRLTVV.